Following are 21 T cell receptor beta chains from one sample sequenced in a study of T cell responses to AZD1222 COVID-19 vaccine. Data came from immunoSEQ multiplex PCR; TCRdb stores just in-frame clones and leaves some out. The sample comprises 65,000 to 85,000 clones, around four fifths of which are singletons, and 20% to 25% rests with the top ten. The input for sequencing was peripheral blood, taken on day 0 of AZD1222 vaccination. These receptor sequences come from an adult in good health.

The chain couples TRBV2 to TRBJ2-7; D tentatively reads TRBD1 or TRBD2 (6 bases each). Trimming left V 11 bases short and J 2 bases short, with 19 bases between. CDR1 and CDR2 from the germline V gene are SNHLY and FYNNEI. This CDR3 contains 14 residues. The CDR3 reads CASQEQGTAYEQYF. The CDR3 DNA reads TGTGCCTCCCAGGAGCAGGGGACTGCCTACGAGCAGTACTTC.

V is TRBV28 and J is TRBJ1-1; no definite D call. The CDR3 consists of 13 residues. V lost 6 bases and J lost 0, with 8 bases in between. Per germline, CDR1 MDHEN and CDR2 SYDVKM. In DNA form, the CDR3 reads TGTGCCAGCAGCGACAACATGAACACTGAAGCTTTCTTT. Amino acid sequence: CASSDNMNTEAFF.

This clone was observed once. The chain carries TRBV6-5 and TRBJ2-7, with D perhaps assigned TRBD1 or TRBD2 (5 bases each). Germline CDR1 MNHEY, CDR2 SVGAGI. The CDR3 is 15 amino acids. Trimming removed 6 bases from V and 0 bases from J, with 15 bases in between. The CDR3 reads CASSLRDGSSYEQYF. The DNA for the CDR3 is TGTGCCAGCAGCCTACGGGACGGAAGCTCCTACGAGCAGTACTTC.

The chain is built from TRBV19 and TRBJ1-2, with D perhaps TRBD1 (6 bases). The length of the CDR3 is 15 residues. The V end was cut by 5 bases, the J end by 8 bases, with 21 bases between. Germline lookup yields CDR1 LNHDA and CDR2 SQIVND (reference sequence). In DNA form, the CDR3 reads TGTGCCAGTAGTTTCCGAGGGGGGCAGCGGAGGGGCTACACCTTC. Its translation: CASSFRGGQRRGYTF.

V usage is TRBV14 and J usage is TRBJ2-7; perhaps TRBD1 as D (6 bases). Per germline, CDR1 SGHDN and CDR2 FVKESK. The CDR3 is 15 amino acids. Deletions cut 1 base from V and 2 bases from J, with 12 bases between. The CDR3 is CASSQVQGIAYEQYF. In DNA form, the CDR3 reads TGTGCCAGCAGCCAAGTCCAGGGGATCGCCTACGAGCAGTACTTC.

This clone came up a few times. J is TRBJ1-2 and V is TRBV12-3 or TRBV12-4; a possible D gene is TRBD1 (6 bases). The CDR3 runs to 13 residues. Between the trimmed V and J ends, which lost 5 bases and 4 bases, there was a span of 11 bases. CDR3 in amino acids: CASSTRGIYGYTF. The CDR3 DNA is TGTGCCAGCAGTACCAGGGGTATCTATGGCTACACCTTC.

The rearrangement links TRBV6-5 to TRBJ2-3, with D unresolved. Germline V gene sequence: CDR1 MNHEY, CDR2 SVGAGI. The CDR3 is 13 residues long. Trimming took off 6 bases at V and 3 bases at J, with 10 bases between the two ends. The CDR3 DNA sequence: TGTGCCAGCAGCCTCGGGTTGACAGATACGCAGTATTTT. It codes for CASSLGLTDTQYF.

The chain couples TRBV11-2 to TRBJ1-2; D possibly corresponds to TRBD1 (6 bases). CDR3 length: 16 residues. The V gene lost 8 bases and the J gene lost 2 bases, with 21 bases spanning the gap. From germline, CDR1 is SGHAT and CDR2 FQNNGV. CDR3 bases: TGTGCCAGCCGGGGGATGAGATACAGGGTCAACTATGGCTACACCTTC. Residues: CASRGMRYRVNYGYTF. The complete variable domain, with remaining parts taken from reference TRBV11-2 and TRBJ1-2, reads EAGVAQSPRYKIIEKRQSVAFWCNPISGHATLYWYQQILGQGPKLLIQFQNNGVVDDSQLPKDRFSAERLKGVDSTLKIQPAKLEDSAVYLCASRGMRYRVNYGYTFGSGTRLTVV.

The rearrangement uses TRBV3-1 (or the pseudogene TRBV3-2) and TRBJ1-4, with TRBD1 matching over 7 bases. The CDR3 loop spans 16 amino acids. The V gene's germline CDR1 is LGHDT and CDR2 YNNKEL (reference sequence). J lost 5 bases, V lost 2 bases, and 8 bases had no gene match. The chain's CDR3 is CASSQRDSYSNEKLFF. DNA for the CDR3: TGTGCCAGCAGCCAACGGGACAGCTACTCGAATGAAAAACTGTTTTTT.

This chain uses TRBV6-2 or TRBV6-3 with TRBJ2-7; possible D gene TRBD1, 6 bases. Germline V gene data show CDR1 as MNHEY and CDR2 as SVGEGT. The V end lost 5 bases, the J end lost 2 bases, and 13 bases lay between the germline ends. The CDR3 covers 14 residues. The CDR3: CASSRYRDPYEQYF. In DNA form, the CDR3 reads TGTGCCAGCAGTCGGTACAGGGACCCCTACGAGCAGTACTTC.

V and J are TRBV5-5 and TRBJ2-7; D not resolved. CDR1 is SGHKS and CDR2 is YYEKEE in the germline V gene (reference sequence). There are 14 residues in the CDR3. The V end lost 2 bases, the J end lost 0 bases, and 9 bases lay between the germline ends. The CDR3 DNA sequence: TGTGCCAGCAGCTTAGACCAGAGCTCCTACGAGCAGTACTTC. This sequence encodes CASSLDQSSYEQYF.

V is TRBV7-2 and J is TRBJ2-7, with TRBD1 identical over 9 bases. The length of the CDR3 is 14 residues. The trim removed 7 bases at V and 5 bases at J, leaving 9 bases unmatched. Germline CDR1 is SGHTA and CDR2 is FQGNSA. CDR3 sequence reads: CASTSRQGDHEQYF. The CDR3 DNA is TGTGCCAGCACAAGTAGACAGGGGGACCACGAGCAGTACTTC.

This chain uses TRBV19 with TRBJ1-6, with D possibly being TRBD1 (6 bases). This CDR3 comprises 16 residues. Per the germline V gene, CDR1 is LNHDA and CDR2 is SQIVND (reference sequence). The V and J ends lost 5 bases and 0 bases respectively, with 11 bases between them. The CDR3 DNA sequence: TGTGCCAGTAGTTCTGACAGGAGCTCCTATAATTCACCCCTCCACTTT. Its translation: CASSSDRSSYNSPLHF.

The J gene is TRBJ2-5, the V gene TRBV5-4; D perhaps matches TRBD1 (6 bases). Germline values: CDR1 SGHNT, CDR2 YYREEE (reference sequence). V was pared by 3 bases and J by 0 bases, with 12 bases between. The CDR3 runs to 15 residues. Here the CDR3 reads CASSWTENYQETQYF. In DNA form, the CDR3 reads TGTGCCAGCAGCTGGACAGAAAATTACCAAGAGACCCAGTACTTC.

The chain links TRBV6-5 to TRBJ1-5; no clear D. V shed 2 bases and J shed 3 bases, with 8 bases lying between them. The germline V gene has CDR1 MNHEY and CDR2 SVGAGI. The CDR3 extends over 14 amino acids. CDR3 protein: CASSYVGFNQPQHF. CDR3 bases: TGTGCCAGCAGTTACGTAGGATTCAATCAGCCCCAGCATTTT.

The rearrangement links TRBV7-8 to TRBJ1-2; D perhaps matches TRBD1 (6 bases). Germline assignment: CDR1 SGHVS and CDR2 FQNEAQ. Deletions cut 1 base from V and 4 bases from J, with 16 bases between. The CDR3 totals 16 residues. The CDR3 DNA sequence: TGTGCCAGCAGCTTAGGAACAGGGTATGAAGGCTATGGCTACACCTTC. As protein: CASSLGTGYEGYGYTF.

V usage is TRBV28 and J usage is TRBJ1-4, with D possibly being TRBD1 (6 bases). This CDR3 has 15 amino acids. Between the trimmed V and J ends, which lost 5 bases and 0 bases, there was a span of 10 bases. Germline V gives CDR1 MDHEN, CDR2 SYDVKM. The CDR3 loop reads CASSLQGTTNEKLFF. In nucleotides, the CDR3 is TGTGCCAGCAGTCTCCAGGGGACAACTAATGAAAAACTGTTTTTT.

CDR3 loop: CASSFSQGTTQPQHF. As DNA, the CDR3 is TGTGCCAGCTCCTTCTCTCAGGGGACAACCCAGCCCCAGCATTTT. The V gene is TRBV18, the J gene TRBJ1-5; D might be TRBD1 (6 bases). The V gene lost 6 bases and the J gene lost 7 bases, with 19 bases spanning the gap. CDR1 and CDR2 (germline): KGHSH, LQKENI. The CDR3 contains 15 residues.

The chain uses TRBV11-1 and TRBJ2-5, with TRBD2 matching over 13 bases. The germline V gene encodes CDR1 SGHAT and CDR2 FQDESV (reference sequence). J gave up 5 bases and V 3 bases, and 6 bases lay outside the gene matches. This CDR3 comprises 16 residues. The CDR3 DNA sequence: TGTGCCAGCAGCTTCGGACTAGCGGGGGCGCCGGAGACCCAGTACTTC. It yields the protein CASSFGLAGAPETQYF.

The J gene is TRBJ2-7, the V gene TRBV10-3; D tentatively reads TRBD1 or TRBD2 (5 bases each). The CDR3 runs to 13 residues. Germline V lookup: CDR1 ENHRY, CDR2 SYGVKD. V was pared by 10 bases and J by 5 bases, with 18 bases between. CDR3 sequence reads: CATTGTDWNEQYF. DNA for the CDR3: TGTGCCACAACCGGGACGGACTGGAACGAGCAGTACTTC.

The chain employs TRBV10-3 and TRBJ1-5; no clear D. CDR1 ENHRY and CDR2 SYGVKD come from the germline V gene. This CDR3 contains 15 residues. V gave up 0 bases and J gave up 0 bases, with 6 bases separating them. CDR3 protein: CAISESGVSNQPQHF. In DNA form, the CDR3 reads TGTGCCATCAGTGAGTCTGGGGTTAGCAATCAGCCCCAGCATTTT.